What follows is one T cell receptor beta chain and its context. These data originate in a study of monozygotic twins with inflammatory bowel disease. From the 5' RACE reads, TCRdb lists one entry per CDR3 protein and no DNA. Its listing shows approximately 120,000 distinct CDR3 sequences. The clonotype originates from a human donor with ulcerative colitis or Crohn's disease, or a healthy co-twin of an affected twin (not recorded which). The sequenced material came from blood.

This CDR3 is CAISLQGQETQYF. The chain links TRBV10-3 to TRBJ2-5; TCRdb proposes TRBD1, but this gene call is untestable without DNA. Germline V gene lookup returns CDR1 ENHRY and CDR2 SYGVKD. This CDR3 has 13 amino acids.